The clone carrying this T cell receptor beta chain was detected once. The antigen is not known. TCRdb passed the RT-PCR reads through MiXCR, listing each CDR3 protein once. The sample lists 650,000 to 850,000 distinct CDR3 sequences, roughly 13% occurring once. Trimming pared 1 base from V and 3 bases from J, leaving 17 bases between. The germline V gene has CDR1 SGDLS and CDR2 YYNGEE. The CDR3 covers 16 residues. The entry originates in a study of response to subunit inactivated influenza vaccine. Overall study findings and caveats: The authors suggested that few new T cells are recruited per seasonal influenza vaccination.

Sequenced material: PBMCs from blood, taken less than 15 days before vaccination. The chain couples TRBV9 to TRBJ2-7, with D possibly called TRBD1 or TRBD2 (5 bases each). This TCR was sampled from a man aged 45-65 years who received an inactivated influenza vaccine. The CDR3 protein is CASSVSPGTSGYEQYF. The DNA for the CDR3 is TGTGCCAGCAGCGTATCTCCAGGGACCTCCGGCTACGAGCAGTACTTC.